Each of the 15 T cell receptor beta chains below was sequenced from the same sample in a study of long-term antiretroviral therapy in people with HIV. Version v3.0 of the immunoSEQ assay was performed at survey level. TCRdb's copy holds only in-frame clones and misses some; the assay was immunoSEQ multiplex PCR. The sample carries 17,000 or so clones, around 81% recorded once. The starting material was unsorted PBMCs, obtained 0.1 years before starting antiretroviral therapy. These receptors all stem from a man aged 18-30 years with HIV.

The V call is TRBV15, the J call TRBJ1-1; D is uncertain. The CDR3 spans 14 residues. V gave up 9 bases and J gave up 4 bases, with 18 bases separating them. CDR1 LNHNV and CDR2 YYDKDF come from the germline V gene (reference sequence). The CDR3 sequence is CATSISFQGTEAFF. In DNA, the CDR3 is TGTGCCACGAGTATCAGTTTTCAAGGCACTGAAGCTTTCTTT. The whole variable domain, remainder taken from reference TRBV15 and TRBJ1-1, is DAMVIQNPRYQVTQFGKPVTLSCSQTLNHNVMYWYQQKSSQAPKLLFHYYDKDFNNEADTPDNFQSRRPNTSFCFLDIRSPGLGDTAMYLCATSISFQGTEAFFGQGTRLTVV.

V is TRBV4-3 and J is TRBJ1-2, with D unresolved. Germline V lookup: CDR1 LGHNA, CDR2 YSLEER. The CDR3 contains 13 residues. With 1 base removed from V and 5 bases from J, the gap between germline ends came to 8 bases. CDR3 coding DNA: TGCGCCAGCAGCCAAGTAGACGGGTATGGCTACACCTTC. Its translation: CASSQVDGYGYTF.

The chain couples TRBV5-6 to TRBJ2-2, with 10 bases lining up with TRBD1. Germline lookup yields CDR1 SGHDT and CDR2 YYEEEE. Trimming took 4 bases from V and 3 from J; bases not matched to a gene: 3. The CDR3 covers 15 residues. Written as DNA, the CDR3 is TGTGCCAGCAGCCAAGGGACAGGGGACACCGGGGAGCTGTTTTTT. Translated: CASSQGTGDTGELFF.

The DNA of the CDR3 is TGTGCCAGCAGTTACACTAGCGGGGGGCCGAACACCGGGGAGCTGTTTTTT. Amino acid sequence: CASSYTSGGPNTGELFF. The chain joins TRBV27 to TRBJ2-2; TRBD2 matches at 12 bases. V gave up 4 bases and J gave up 0 bases; unmatched junction bases: 3. Germline lookup yields CDR1 MNHEY and CDR2 SMNVEV (reference sequence). There are 17 residues in the CDR3.

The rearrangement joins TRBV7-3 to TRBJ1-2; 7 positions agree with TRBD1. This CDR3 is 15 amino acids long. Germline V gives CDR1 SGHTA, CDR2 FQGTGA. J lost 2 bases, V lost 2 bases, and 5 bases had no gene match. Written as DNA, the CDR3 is TGTGCCAGCAGCTTAGTCATGACAGGGAACTATGGCTACACCTTC. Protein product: CASSLVMTGNYGYTF.

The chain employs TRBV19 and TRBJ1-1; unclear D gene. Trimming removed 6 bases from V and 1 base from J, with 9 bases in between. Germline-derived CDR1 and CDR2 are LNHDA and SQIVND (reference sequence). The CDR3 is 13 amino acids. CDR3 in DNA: TGTGCCAGTAGCCCCATAAGGAACACTGAAGCTTTCTTT. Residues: CASSPIRNTEAFF.

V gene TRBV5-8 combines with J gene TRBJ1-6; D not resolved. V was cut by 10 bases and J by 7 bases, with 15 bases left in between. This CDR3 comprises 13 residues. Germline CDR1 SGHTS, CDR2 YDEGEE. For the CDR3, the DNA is TGTGCCTCAACGGCCGGTCCGAATTCACCCCTCCACTTT. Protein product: CASTAGPNSPLHF. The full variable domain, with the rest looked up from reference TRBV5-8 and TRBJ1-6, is EAGVTQSPTHLIKTRGQQATLRCSPISGHTSVYWYQQALGLGLQFLLWYDEGEERNRGNFPPRFSGRQFPNYSSELNVNALELEDSALYLCASTAGPNSPLHFGNGTRLTVT.

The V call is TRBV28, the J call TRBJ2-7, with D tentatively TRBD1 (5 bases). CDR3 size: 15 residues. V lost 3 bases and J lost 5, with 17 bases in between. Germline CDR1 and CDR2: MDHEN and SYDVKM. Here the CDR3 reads CASSFMGRVLDEQYF. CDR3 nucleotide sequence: TGTGCCAGCAGTTTTATGGGCAGGGTCTTGGACGAGCAGTACTTC.

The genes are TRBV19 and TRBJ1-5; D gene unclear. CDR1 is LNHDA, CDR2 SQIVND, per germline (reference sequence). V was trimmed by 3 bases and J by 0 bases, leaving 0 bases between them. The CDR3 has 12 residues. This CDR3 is CASSISNQPQHF. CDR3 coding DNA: TGTGCCAGTAGTATTAGCAATCAGCCCCAGCATTTT. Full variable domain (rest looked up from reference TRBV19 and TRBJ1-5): DGGITQSPKYLFRKEGQNVTLSCEQNLNHDAMYWYRQDPGQGLRLIYYSQIVNDFQKGDIAEGYSVSREKKESFPLTVTSAQKNPTAFYLCASSISNQPQHFGDGTRLSIL.

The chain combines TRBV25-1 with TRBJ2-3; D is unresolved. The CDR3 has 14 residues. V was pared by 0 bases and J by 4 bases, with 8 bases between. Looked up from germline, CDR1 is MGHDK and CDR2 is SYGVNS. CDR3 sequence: CASSEYGVADTQYF. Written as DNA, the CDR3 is TGTGCCAGCAGTGAATATGGGGTTGCAGATACGCAGTATTTT.

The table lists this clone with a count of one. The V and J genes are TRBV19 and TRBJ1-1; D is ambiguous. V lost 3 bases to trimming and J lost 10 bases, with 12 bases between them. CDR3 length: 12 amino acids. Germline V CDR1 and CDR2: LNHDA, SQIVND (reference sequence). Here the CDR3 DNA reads TGTGCCAGTAGTATTCGGGAGGGCGTAGCTTTCTTT. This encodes CASSIREGVAFF.

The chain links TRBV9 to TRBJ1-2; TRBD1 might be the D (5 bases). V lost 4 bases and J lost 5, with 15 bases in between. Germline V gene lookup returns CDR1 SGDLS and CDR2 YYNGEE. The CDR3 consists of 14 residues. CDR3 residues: CASSPEVGEYGYTF. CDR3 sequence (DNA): TGTGCCAGCAGCCCAGAGGTGGGGGAGTATGGCTACACCTTC.

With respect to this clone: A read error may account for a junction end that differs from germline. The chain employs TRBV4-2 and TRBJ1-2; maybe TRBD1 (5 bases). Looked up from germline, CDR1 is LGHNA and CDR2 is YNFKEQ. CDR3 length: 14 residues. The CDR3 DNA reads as TGTGCCAGCGGCCTAAAAGGGACGGACTATGGCTGCACCTTC. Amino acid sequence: CASGLKGTDYGCTF.

CDR3 sequence reads: CASISGGEQYF. CDR3 nucleotide sequence: TGTGCCTCCATTTCCGGGGGGGAGCAGTACTTC. The gene calls are TRBV10-3 and TRBJ2-7; 7 bases align to TRBD2. With 11 bases clipped from V and 7 bases from J, the junction kept 8 bases outside the gene matches. The CDR3 sequence is 11 residues long. Germline CDR1 is ENHRY and CDR2 is SYGVKD.

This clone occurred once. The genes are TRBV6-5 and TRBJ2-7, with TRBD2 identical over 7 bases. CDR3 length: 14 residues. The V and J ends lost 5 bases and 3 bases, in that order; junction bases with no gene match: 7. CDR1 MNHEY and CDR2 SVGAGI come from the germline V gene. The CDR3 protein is CASSRGGRFYEQYF. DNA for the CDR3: TGTGCCAGCAGTAGGGGAGGGAGGTTCTACGAGCAGTACTTC.